The T cell receptor (beta chain) described here comes from a study of blood T cell repertoires in COVID-19. Study-level background: COVID-19 samples from acute and convalescent phases originated in the United States, Italy and Spain. PBMCs, B-cell-depleted T cells, or T cells provided the cDNA or gDNA that made up the material.

The CDR3 consists of 11 residues. CDR1 and CDR2 (germline): SQVTM, ANQGSEA. Trimming shortened V by 6 bases and J by 8 bases, and 13 bases separated the two germline ends. Seattle-derived patients entered the study during active infection and were followed longitudinally. Authors' data handling: Amplification from reference gene primers served as the basis for estimated nucleated cell counts. Only in-frame clones appear in the TCRdb table, and some are missing; sequencing was by immunoSEQ multiplex PCR. V and J calls and clone size follow that table, whereas D and trimming were derived from the DNA. The sample has fewer than 450,000 clones, about 90% seen once.

Input material: peripheral blood. This TCR came from a woman aged 70-85 years with COVID-19, enrolled during active disease. The chain couples TRBV29-1 to TRBJ1-2; the D is unclear. The CDR3 region is CSVSGNEGYTF. The DNA for the CDR3 is TGCAGCGTCTCGGGGAACGAAGGCTACACCTTC.